The subject of this entry is one T cell receptor beta chain. This entry belongs to a study of blood T cell repertoires in COVID-19. Turning to the study itself: Spain, Italy and the United States supplied samples that represented acute and convalescent COVID-19.

The repertoire was sequenced with immunoSEQ multiplex PCR; TCRdb's copy has only in-frame clones and lacks some. The sample shows 25,000 to 35,000 clones, 90% of them seen only once. The V end lost 4 bases, the J end lost 0 bases, and 17 bases lay between the germline ends. There are 17 residues in the CDR3. Germline V gives CDR1 SGHTS, CDR2 YDEGEE. Input material: peripheral blood. The source is a human donor in a cohort sampled during active COVID-19. The rearrangement uses TRBV5-8 and TRBJ1-3; D is perhaps TRBD1 (6 bases). CDR3 DNA: TGTGCCAGCAGCCCCCTCGGGGGGCCAGTCTCTGGAAACACCATATATTTT. Protein: CASSPLGGPVSGNTIYF. Supplemented by reference TRBV5-8 and TRBJ1-3, the full variable domain reads EAGVTQSPTHLIKTRGQQATLRCSPISGHTSVYWYQQALGLGLQFLLWYDEGEERNRGNFPPRFSGRQFPNYSSELNVNALELEDSALYLCASSPLGGPVSGNTIYFGEGSWLTVV.